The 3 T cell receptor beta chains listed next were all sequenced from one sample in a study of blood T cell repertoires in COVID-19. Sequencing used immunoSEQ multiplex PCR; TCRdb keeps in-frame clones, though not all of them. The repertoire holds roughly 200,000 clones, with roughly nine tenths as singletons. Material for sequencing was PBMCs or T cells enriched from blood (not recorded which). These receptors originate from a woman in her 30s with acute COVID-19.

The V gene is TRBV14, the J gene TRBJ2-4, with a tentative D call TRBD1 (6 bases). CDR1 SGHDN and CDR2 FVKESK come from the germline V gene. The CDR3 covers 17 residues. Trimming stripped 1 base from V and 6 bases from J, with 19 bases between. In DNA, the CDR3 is TGTGCCAGCAGCCAAGCTAGGATCCAGGGGCTGAGAAACATTCAGTACTTC. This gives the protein CASSQARIQGLRNIQYF.

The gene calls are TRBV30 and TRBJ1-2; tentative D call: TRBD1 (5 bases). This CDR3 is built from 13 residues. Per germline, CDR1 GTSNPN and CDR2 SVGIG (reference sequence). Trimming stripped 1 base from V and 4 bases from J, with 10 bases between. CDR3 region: CAWSAGRAYGYTF. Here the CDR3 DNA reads TGTGCCTGGAGTGCGGGCAGGGCCTATGGCTACACCTTC. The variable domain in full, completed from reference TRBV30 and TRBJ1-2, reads SQTIHQWPATLVQPVGSPLSLECTVEGTSNPNLYWYRQAAGRGLQLLFYSVGIGQISSEVPQNLSASRPQDRQFILSSKKLLLSDSGFYLCAWSAGRAYGYTFGSGTRLTVV.

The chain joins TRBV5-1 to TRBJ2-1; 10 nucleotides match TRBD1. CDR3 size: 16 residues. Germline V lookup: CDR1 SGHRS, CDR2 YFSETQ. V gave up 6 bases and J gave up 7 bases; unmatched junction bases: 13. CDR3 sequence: CASTKRATGGLNEQFF. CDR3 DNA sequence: TGCGCCAGCACCAAACGGGCGACAGGGGGCCTGAATGAGCAGTTCTTC. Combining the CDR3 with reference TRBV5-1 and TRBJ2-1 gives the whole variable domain KAGVTQTPRYLIKTRGQQVTLSCSPISGHRSVSWYQQTPGQGLQFLFEYFSETQRNKGNFPGRFSGRQFSNSRSEMNVSTLELGDSALYLCASTKRATGGLNEQFFGPGTRLTVL.